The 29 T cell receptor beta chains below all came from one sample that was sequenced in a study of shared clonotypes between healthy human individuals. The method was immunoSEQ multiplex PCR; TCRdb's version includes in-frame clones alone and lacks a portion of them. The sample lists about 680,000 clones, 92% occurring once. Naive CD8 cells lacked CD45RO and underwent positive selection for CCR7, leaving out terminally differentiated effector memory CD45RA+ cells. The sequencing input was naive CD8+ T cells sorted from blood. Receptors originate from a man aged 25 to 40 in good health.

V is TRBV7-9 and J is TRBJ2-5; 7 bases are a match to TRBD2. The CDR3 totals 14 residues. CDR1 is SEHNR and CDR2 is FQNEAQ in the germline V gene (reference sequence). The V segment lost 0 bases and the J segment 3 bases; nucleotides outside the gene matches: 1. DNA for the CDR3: TGTGCCAGCAGCTTAGCGGGGGGGGAAGAGACCCAGTACTTC. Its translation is CASSLAGGEETQYF.

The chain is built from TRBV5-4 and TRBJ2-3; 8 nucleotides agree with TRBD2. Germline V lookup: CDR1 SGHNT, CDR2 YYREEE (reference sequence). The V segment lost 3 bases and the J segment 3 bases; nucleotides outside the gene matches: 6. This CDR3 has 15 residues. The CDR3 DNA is TGTGCCAGCAGCTCAGCGGGAGCGCTAACAGATACGCAGTATTTT. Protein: CASSSAGALTDTQYF.

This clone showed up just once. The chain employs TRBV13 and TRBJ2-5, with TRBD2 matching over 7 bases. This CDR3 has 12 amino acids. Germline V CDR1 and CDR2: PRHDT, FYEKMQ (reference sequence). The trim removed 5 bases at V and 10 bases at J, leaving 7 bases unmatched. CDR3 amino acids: CASSREAVVQYF. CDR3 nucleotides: TGTGCCAGCAGCCGGGAGGCGGTGGTCCAGTACTTC. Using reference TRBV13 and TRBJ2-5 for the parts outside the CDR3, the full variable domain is AAGVIQSPRHLIKEKRETATLKCYPIPRHDTVYWYQQGPGQDPQFLISFYEKMQSDKGSIPDRFSAQQFSDYHSELNMSSLELGDSALYFCASSREAVVQYFGPGTRLLVL.

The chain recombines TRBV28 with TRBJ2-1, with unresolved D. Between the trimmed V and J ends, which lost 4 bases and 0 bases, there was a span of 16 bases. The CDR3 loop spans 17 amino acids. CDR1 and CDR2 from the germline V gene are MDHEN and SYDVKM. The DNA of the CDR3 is TGTGCCAGCAGTTCCCCGGTGGGGAAGGACTCCTACAATGAGCAGTTCTTC. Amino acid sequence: CASSSPVGKDSYNEQFF.

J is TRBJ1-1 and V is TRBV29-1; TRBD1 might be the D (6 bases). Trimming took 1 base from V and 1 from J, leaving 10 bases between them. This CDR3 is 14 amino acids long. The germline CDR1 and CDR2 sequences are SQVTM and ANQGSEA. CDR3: CSVEVAGANTEAFF. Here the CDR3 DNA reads TGCAGCGTTGAAGTAGCAGGGGCGAACACTGAAGCTTTCTTT.

This CDR3 reads CASFRDRDYYEQYF. The DNA of the CDR3 is TGTGCCAGCTTCCGGGACAGGGATTACTACGAGCAGTACTTC. The J gene is TRBJ2-7, the V gene TRBV28; 9 nucleotides line up with TRBD1. CDR3 length: 14 residues. The J segment lost 3 bases and the V segment lost 8 bases, leaving 8 bases of the junction unmatched. Germline CDR1 and CDR2: MDHEN and SYDVKM.

The CDR3 reads CASSTGGNTGELFF. The CDR3, as DNA: TGTGCCAGCAGCACGGGGGGGAACACCGGGGAGCTGTTTTTT. J is TRBJ2-2 and V is TRBV27; 7 bases agree with TRBD2. The CDR3 length is 14 residues. Germline trimming cut 6 bases from V and 1 base from J; bases unmatched to any gene: 2. In germline, CDR1 is MNHEY, CDR2 SMNVEV (reference sequence).

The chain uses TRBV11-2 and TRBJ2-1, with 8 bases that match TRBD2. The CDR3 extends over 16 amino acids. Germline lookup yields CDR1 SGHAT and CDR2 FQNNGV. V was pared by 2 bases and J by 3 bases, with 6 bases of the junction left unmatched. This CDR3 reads CASSLRVSGIYNEQFF. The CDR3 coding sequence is TGTGCCAGCAGCTTACGTGTTAGCGGGATCTACAATGAGCAGTTCTTC.

DNA of the CDR3: TGTGCCAGCAGTTTCGACAAACGATGGTCCTACAATGAGCAGTTCTTC. Protein: CASSFDKRWSYNEQFF. The chain links TRBV28 to TRBJ2-1; unclear D gene. The V and J ends lost 3 bases and 1 base respectively, with 13 bases between them. Germline assignment: CDR1 MDHEN and CDR2 SYDVKM. The CDR3 consists of 16 residues.

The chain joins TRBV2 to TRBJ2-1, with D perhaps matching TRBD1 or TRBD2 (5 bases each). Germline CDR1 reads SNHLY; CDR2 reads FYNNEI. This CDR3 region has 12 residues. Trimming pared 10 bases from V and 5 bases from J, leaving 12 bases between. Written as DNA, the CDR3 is TGTGCCACCGGGACGACCAACAATGAGCAGTTCTTC. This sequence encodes CATGTTNNEQFF.

CDR3 residues: CASSQDTVANTEAFF. CDR3 DNA: TGCGCCAGCAGCCAAGACACGGTGGCCAACACTGAAGCTTTCTTT. V and J are TRBV4-3 and TRBJ1-1; D gene uncertain. Trimming removed 0 bases at V and 2 bases at J, with 10 bases between. Germline V CDR1 and CDR2: LGHNA, YSLEER. The CDR3 covers 15 residues.

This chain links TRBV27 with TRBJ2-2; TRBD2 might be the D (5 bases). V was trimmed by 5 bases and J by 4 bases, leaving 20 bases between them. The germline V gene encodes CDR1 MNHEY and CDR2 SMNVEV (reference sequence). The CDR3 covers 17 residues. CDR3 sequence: CASSPPLARVGTGELFF. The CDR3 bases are TGTGCCAGCAGTCCACCCCTAGCTCGGGTTGGCACCGGGGAGCTGTTTTTT.

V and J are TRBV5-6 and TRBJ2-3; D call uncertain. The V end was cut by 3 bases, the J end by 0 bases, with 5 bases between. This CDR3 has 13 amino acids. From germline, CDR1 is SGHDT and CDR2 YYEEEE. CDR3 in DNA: TGTGCCAGCAGCTCCTCTAGCACAGATACGCAGTATTTT. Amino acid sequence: CASSSSSTDTQYF. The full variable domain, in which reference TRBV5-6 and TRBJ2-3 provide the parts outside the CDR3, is DAGVTQSPTHLIKTRGQQVTLRCSPKSGHDTVSWYQQALGQGPQFIFQYYEEEERQRGNFPDRFSGHQFPNYSSELNVNALLLGDSALYLCASSSSSTDTQYFGPGTRLTVL.

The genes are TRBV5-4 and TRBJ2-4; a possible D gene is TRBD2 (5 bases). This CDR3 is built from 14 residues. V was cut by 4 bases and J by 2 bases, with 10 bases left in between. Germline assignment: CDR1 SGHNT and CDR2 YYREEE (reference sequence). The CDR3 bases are TGTGCCAGCAGCGTCGGGGAAACCAAAAACATTCAGTACTTC. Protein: CASSVGETKNIQYF.

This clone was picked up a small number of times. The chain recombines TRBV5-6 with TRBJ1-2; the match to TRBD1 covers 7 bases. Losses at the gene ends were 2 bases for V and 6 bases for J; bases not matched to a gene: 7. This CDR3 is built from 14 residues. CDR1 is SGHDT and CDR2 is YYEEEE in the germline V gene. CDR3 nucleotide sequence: TGTGCCAGCAGCTTAGAGGGGGCGGGGAATGGCTACACCTTC. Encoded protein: CASSLEGAGNGYTF. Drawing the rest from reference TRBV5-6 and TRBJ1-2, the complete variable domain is DAGVTQSPTHLIKTRGQQVTLRCSPKSGHDTVSWYQQALGQGPQFIFQYYEEEERQRGNFPDRFSGHQFPNYSSELNVNALLLGDSALYLCASSLEGAGNGYTFGSGTRLTVV.

The CDR3 DNA is TGTGCCAGCAGTTTATTAGGACCCGGGACAGGGTTACACGAGCAGTACTTC. Residues: CASSLLGPGTGLHEQYF. The chain combines TRBV27 with TRBJ2-7, with 9 bases aligning to TRBD1. J lost 5 bases, V lost 1 base, and 12 bases had no gene match. Per germline, CDR1 MNHEY and CDR2 SMNVEV (reference sequence). The CDR3 sequence is 17 residues long.

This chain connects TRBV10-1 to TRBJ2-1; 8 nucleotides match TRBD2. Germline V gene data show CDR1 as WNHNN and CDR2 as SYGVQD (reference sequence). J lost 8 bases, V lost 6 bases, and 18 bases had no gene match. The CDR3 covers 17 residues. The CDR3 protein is CASSRGPAGVIVDEQFF. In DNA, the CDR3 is TGCGCCAGCAGCCGAGGGCCAGCGGGAGTGATAGTGGATGAGCAGTTCTTC.

The chain's CDR3 is CASSAGAPVGEQYF. CDR3 in DNA: TGCGCCAGCAGTGCCGGCGCGCCTGTAGGCGAGCAGTACTTC. The J gene is TRBJ2-7, the V gene TRBV10-2; D is unresolved. The CDR3 extends over 14 amino acids. Germline loops: CDR1 WSHSY, CDR2 SAAADI. The V end was cut by 4 bases, the J end by 6 bases, with 16 bases between.

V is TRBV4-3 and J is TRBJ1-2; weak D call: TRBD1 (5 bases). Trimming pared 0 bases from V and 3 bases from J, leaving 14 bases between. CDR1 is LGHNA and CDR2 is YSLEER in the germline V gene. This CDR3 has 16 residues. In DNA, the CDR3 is TGCGCCAGCAGCCAAGATGGGTGGGGGAAGGACTATGGCTACACCTTC. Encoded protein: CASSQDGWGKDYGYTF.

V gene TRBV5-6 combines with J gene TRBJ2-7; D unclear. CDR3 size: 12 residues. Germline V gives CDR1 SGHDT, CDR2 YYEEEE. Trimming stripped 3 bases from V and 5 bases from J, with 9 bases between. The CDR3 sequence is CASSSQIDEQYF. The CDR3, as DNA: TGTGCCAGCAGCTCCCAAATCGACGAGCAGTACTTC.

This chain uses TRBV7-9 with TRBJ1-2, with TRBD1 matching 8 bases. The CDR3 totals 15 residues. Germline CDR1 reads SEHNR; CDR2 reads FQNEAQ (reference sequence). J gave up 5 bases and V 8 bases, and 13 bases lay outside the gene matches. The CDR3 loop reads CASAAPTGGQYGYTF. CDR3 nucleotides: TGTGCCAGCGCCGCGCCCACAGGGGGACAATATGGCTACACCTTC. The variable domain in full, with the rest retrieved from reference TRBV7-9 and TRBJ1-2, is DTGVSQNPRHKITKRGQNVTFRCDPISEHNRLYWYRQTLGQGPEFLTYFQNEAQLEKSRLLSDRFSAERPKGSFSTLEIQRTEQGDSAMYLCASAAPTGGQYGYTFGSGTRLTVV.

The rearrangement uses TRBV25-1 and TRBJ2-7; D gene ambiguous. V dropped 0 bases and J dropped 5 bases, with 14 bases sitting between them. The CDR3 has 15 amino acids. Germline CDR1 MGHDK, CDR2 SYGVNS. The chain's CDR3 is CASSEYGLPKDEQYF. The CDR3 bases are TGTGCCAGCAGTGAATATGGGCTGCCTAAGGACGAGCAGTACTTC.

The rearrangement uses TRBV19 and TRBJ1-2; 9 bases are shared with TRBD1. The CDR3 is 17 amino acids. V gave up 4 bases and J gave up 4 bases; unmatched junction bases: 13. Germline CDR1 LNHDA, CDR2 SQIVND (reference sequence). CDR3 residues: CASSTQVMRDRAYGYTF. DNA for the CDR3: TGTGCCAGTAGTACCCAAGTGATGCGGGACAGGGCCTATGGCTACACCTTC.

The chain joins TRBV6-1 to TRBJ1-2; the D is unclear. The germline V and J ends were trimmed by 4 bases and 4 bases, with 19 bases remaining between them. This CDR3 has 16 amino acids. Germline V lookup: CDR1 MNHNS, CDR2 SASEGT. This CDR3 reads CASSVQGRDVVYGYTF. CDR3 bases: TGTGCCAGCAGTGTTCAAGGGAGGGATGTAGTCTATGGCTACACCTTC.

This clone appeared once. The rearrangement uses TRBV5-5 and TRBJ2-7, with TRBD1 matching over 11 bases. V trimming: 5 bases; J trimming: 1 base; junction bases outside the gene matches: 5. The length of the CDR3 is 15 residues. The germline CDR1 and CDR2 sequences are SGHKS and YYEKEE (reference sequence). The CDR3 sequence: CASSRDRGLSYEQYF. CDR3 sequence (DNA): TGTGCCAGCAGTCGGGACAGGGGGTTGTCCTACGAGCAGTACTTC. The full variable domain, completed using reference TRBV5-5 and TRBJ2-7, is DAGVTQSPTHLIKTRGQQVTLRCSPISGHKSVSWYQQVLGQGPQFIFQYYEKEERGRGNFPDRFSARQFPNYSSELNVNALLLGDSALYLCASSRDRGLSYEQYFGPGTRLTVT.

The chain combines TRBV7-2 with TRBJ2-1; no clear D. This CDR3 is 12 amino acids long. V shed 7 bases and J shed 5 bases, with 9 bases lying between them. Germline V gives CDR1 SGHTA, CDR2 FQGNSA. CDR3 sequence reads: CASTPDHNEQFF. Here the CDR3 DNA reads TGTGCCAGCACCCCGGATCACAATGAGCAGTTCTTC. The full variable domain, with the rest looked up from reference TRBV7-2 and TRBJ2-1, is GAGVSQSPSNKVTEKGKDVELRCDPISGHTALYWYRQSLGQGLEFLIYFQGNSAPDKSGLPSDRFSAERTGGSVSTLTIQRTQQEDSAVYLCASTPDHNEQFFGPGTRLTVL.

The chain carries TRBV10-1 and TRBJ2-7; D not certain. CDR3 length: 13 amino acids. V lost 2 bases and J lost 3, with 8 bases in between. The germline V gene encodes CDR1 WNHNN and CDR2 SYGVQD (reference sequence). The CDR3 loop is CASSEGRNYEQYF. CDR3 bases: TGCGCCAGCAGTGAGGGACGTAACTACGAGCAGTACTTC.

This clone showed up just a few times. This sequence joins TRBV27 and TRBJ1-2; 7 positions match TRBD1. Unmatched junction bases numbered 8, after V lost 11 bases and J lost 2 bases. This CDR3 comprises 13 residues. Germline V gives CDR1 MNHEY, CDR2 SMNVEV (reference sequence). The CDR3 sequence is CASGGVPNYGYTF. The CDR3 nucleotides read TGTGCCTCAGGGGGAGTCCCGAACTATGGCTACACCTTC.

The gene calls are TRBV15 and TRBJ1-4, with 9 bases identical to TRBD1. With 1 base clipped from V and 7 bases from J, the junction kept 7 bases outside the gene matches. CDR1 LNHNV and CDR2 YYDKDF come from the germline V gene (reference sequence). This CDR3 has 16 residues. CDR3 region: CATSRVGTGRREKLFF. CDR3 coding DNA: TGTGCCACCAGCAGAGTAGGGACAGGGCGTCGTGAAAAACTGTTTTTT.